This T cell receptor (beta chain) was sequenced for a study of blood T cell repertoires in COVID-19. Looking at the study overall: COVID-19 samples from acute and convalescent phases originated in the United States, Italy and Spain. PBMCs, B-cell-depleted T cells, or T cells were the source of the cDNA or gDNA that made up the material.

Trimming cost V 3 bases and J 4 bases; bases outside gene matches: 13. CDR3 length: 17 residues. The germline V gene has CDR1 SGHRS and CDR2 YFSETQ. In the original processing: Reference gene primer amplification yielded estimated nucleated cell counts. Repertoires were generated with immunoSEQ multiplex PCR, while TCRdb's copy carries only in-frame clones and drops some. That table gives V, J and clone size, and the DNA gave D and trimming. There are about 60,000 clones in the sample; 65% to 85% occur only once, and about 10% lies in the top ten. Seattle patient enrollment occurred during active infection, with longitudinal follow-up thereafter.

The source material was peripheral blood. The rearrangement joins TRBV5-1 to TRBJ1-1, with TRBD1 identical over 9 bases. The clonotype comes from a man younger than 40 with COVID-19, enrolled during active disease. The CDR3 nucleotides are TGCGCCAGCAGCTCAACGGACAGGGGCCGTGGCATCACTGAAGCTTTCTTT. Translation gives CASSSTDRGRGITEAFF.